This T cell receptor beta chain appears in the sequencing data of a study of shared clonotypes between healthy human individuals (dated by TCRdb to 2020 to 2022). Background for the entire study: The cohort included a few men and a couple of women between 18 and 49 years of age. Leukapheresis yielded between about 0.9 and 9.5 billion PBMCs per donor. For each donor, three plates each were used for CD4 naive and CD4 memory, two plates were used for CD8 naive, and one plate was used for CD8 memory. To increase sequencing depth and limit assay-specific biases, different laboratories used diverse techniques to prepare libraries and sequence TCR repertoires. The study deeply sequenced blood TCR repertoires of about 5 healthy adults to estimate repertoire size and the extent of clonotype sharing between individuals. Points the paper makes about the study in general: Compared with non-shared clonotypes, clonotypes shared by all four sorted-subset donors had higher generation probabilities. Pairwise subsampling indicated that sequencing depth was expected to affect the degree of clonotype sharing among donors. Incomplete sequencing was indicated by rarefaction of sorted-subset datasets, despite the large sequencing depth. Across four donors, approximately 5% of naive CD4, approximately 3.5% of naive CD8, around 2.5% of memory CD4, and under 0.45% of memory CD8 clonotypes were shared. Because the study included only a small number of donors, the genetic and exposure-history diversity represented was limited. Sampling was restricted to blood, and TCR repertoires in tissues likely differ from the TCR repertoires found in blood. Estimated clonotype richness was generally larger for naive than for memory subsets.

This clone was recorded once. Its cognate antigen has yet to be identified. The record has no base qualities; no much larger clone is one base away. Using the deep immunoSEQ assay, TCR CDR3 regions were amplified from genomic DNA by multiplex PCR. For each cell subset, the extracted genomic DNA was distributed evenly across all wells of several immunoSEQ 96-well plates, and each plate served as one replicate. For sorted subsets, approximately 190 ng of genomic DNA, equivalent to around 31,000 T cell genomes, went into each replicate PCR. Purified libraries were quantified with a Qubit 3.0 fluorometer, sized on a Bioanalyzer 2100, and re-quantified with the KAPA Library Quantification kit. Every immunoSEQ 96-well plate was sequenced on a dedicated single-read 150-cycle Illumina NextSeq 550 flow cell. As for the authors' bioinformatics: The immunoSEQ output contained only junctional sequences without quality scores, so filtering could not match that applied to full-length reads. Sequences were annotated with PyIR, a Python wrapper for IgBLAST v1.9, using IMGT germline references to assign V/J genes and CDR3. Reads were filtered out if the reads had weak V/J assignments (E-value above 1e-6), no CDR3, stop codons, out-of-frame junctions, or ambiguous translated residues. V3J clonotypes were defined as sequences sharing an identical inferred V gene, J gene, and CDR3 amino acid sequence. The percentage overlap between two repertoires was calculated by dividing the number of shared unique clonotypes by the size of the smaller repertoire. Repertoire richness was assessed with RTK rarefaction, the Chao1 estimator, and Recon v2.1 estimates of unobserved clonotypes. OLGA was used to compute generation probabilities for all TCRbeta clonotypes that the gDNA method yielded from several donors. The source is immuneACCESS, and TCRdb retained only in-frame sequences with V and J called. Part of the clones is not carried over; for the studies checked, unresolved V genes explain less than half of this, and the remainder is unexplained. V, J and clone size are those of that table, while D and trimming were read from the DNA. The sample includes 1.5 million to 1.9 million clones, with 95% to 99% observed a single time. The ten largest clones take up approximately 0.45% of the sample.

Donors were healthy HIV-negative adults with no recently reported acute infections or vaccinations. Every donor was a Caucasian adult residing in Nashville, Tennessee, USA. CD4+ T cells were enriched by magnetic negative selection, after which naive cells were positively selected on CD45RA and the negative fraction was taken as the memory subset. Blood was collected by leukapheresis, and PBMCs were isolated by Ficoll-Histopaque density gradient centrifugation and then cryopreserved in liquid nitrogen vapor phase. Analytical flow cytometry was used to check the purity and quantity of every magnetically sorted T cell population. Genomic DNA was isolated from each sorted fraction and quantified by UV absorbance on a Nanodrop 2000c. The sample consisted of naive CD4+ T cells sorted from blood. Read against the paper, the sample's cell subset or site label means: CD45RA+ positively selected. This receptor was taken from a man under 40 in good health.

The CDR3 protein sequence reads: CAISEFGLAGDNEQFF. The nucleotides are TGTGCCATCAGTGAGTTCGGACTAGCGGGAGACAATGAGCAGTTCTTC. Recombination linked TRBV10-3 to TRBJ2-1, with 13 central nucleotides matching TRBD2. Reading from cysteine to phenylalanine, the CDR3 counts 16 amino acids. Of the read, only the CDR3 DNA is kept; its 48 bases are in frame from base 1. V lost 1 base and J lost 5 bases, and the count of bases not matched to a germline gene is 2. Based on the germline V gene, the CDR1 and CDR2 sequences are ENHRY and SYGVKD.